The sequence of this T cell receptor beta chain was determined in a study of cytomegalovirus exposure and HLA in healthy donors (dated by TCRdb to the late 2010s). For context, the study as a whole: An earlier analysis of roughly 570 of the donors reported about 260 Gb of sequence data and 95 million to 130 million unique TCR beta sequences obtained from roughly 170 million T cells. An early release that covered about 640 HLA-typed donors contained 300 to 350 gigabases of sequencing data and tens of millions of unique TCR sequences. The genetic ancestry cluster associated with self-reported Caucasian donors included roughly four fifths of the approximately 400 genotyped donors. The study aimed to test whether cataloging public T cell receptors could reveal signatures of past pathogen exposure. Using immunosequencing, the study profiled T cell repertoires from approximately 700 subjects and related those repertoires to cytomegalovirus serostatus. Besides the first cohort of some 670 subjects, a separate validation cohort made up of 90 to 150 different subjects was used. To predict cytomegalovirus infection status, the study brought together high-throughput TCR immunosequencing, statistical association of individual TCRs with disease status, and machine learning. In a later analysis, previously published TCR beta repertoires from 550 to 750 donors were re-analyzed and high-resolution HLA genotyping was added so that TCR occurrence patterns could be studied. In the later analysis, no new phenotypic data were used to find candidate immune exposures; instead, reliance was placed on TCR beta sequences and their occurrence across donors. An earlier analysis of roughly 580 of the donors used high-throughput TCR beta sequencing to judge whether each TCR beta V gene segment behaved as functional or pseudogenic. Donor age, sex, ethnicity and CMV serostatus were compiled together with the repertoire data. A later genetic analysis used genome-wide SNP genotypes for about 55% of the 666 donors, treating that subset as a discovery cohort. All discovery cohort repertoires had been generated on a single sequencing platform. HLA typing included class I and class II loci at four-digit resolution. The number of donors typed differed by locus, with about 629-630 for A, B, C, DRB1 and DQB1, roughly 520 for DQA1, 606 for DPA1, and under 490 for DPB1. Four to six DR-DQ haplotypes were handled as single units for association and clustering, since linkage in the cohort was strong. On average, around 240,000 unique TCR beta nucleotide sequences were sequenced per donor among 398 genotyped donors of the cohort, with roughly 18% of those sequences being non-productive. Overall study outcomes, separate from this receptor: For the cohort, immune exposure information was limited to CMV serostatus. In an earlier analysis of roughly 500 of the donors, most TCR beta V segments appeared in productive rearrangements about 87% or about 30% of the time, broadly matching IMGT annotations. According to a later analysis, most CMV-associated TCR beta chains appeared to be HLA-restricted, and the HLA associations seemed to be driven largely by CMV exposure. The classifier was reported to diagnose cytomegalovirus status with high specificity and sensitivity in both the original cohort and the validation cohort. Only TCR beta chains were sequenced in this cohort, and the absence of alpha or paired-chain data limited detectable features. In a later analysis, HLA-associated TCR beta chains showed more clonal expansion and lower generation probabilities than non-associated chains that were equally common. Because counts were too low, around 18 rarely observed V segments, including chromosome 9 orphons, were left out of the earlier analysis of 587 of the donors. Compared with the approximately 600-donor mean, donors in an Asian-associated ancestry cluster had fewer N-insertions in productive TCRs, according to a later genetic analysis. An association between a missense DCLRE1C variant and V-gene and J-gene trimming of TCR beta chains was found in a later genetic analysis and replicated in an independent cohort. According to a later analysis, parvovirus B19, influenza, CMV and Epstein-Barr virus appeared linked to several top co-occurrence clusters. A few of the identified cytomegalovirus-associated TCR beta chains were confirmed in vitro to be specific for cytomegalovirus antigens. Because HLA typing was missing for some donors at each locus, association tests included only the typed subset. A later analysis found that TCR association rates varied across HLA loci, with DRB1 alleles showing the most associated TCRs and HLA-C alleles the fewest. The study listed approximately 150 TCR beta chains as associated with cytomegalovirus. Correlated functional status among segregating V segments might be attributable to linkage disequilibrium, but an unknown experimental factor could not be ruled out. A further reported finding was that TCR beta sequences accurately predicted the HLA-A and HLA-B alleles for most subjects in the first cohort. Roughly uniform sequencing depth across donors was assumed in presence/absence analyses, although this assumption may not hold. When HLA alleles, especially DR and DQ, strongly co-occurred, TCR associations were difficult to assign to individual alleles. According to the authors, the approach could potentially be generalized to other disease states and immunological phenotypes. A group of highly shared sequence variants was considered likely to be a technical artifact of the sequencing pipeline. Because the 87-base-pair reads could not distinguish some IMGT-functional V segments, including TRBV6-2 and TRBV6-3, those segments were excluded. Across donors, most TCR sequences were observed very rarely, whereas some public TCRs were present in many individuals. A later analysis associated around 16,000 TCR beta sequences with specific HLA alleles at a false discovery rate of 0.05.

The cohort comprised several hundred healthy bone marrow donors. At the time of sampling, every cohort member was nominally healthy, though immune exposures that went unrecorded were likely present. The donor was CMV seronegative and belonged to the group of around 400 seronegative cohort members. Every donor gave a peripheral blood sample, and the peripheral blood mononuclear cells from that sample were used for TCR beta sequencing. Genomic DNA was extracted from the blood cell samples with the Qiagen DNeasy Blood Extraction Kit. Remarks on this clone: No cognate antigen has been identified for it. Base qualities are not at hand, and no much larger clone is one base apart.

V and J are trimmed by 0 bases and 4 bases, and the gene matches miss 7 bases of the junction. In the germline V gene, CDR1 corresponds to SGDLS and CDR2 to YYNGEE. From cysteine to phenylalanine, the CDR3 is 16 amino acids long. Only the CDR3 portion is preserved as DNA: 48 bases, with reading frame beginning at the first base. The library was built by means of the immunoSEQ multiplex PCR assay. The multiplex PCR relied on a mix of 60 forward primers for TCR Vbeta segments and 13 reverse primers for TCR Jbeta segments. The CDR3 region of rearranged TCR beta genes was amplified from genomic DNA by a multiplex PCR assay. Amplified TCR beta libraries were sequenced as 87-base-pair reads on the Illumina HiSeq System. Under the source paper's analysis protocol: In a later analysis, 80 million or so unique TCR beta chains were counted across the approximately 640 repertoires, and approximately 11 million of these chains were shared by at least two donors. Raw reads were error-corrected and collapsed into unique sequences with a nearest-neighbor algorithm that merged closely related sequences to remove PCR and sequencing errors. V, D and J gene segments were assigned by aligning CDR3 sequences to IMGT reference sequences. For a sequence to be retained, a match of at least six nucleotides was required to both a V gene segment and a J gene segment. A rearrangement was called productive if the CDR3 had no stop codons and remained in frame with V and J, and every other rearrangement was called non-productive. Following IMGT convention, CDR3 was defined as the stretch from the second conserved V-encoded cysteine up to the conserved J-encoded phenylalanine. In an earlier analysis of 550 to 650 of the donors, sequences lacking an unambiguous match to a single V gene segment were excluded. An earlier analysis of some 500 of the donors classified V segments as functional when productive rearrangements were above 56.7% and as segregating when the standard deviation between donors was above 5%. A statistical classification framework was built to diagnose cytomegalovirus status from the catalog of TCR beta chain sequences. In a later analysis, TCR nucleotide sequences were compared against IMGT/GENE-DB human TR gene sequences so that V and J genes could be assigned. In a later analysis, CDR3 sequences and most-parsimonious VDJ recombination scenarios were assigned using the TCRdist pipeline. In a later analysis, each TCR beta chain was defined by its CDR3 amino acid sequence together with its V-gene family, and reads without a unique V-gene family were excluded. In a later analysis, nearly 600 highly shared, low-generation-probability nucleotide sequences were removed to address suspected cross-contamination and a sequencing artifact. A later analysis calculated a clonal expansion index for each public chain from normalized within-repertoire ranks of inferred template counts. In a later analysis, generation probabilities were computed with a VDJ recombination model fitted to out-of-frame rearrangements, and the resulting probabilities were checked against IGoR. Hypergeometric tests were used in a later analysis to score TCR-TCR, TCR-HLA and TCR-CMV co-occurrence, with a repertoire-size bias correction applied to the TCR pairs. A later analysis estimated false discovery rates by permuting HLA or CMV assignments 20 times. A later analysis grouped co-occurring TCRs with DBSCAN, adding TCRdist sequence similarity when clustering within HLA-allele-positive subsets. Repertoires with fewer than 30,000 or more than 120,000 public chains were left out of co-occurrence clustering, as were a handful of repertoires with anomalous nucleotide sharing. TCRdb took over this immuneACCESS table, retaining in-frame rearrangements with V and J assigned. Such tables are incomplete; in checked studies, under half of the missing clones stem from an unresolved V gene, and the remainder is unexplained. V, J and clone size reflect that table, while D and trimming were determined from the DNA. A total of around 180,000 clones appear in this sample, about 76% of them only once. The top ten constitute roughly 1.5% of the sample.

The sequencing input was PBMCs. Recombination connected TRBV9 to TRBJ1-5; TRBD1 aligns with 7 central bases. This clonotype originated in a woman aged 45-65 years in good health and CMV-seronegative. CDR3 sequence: CASSVDVGGGNQPQHF. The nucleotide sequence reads TGTGCCAGCAGCGTAGATGTAGGGGGCGGAAATCAGCCCCAGCATTTT.